These 31 T cell receptor beta chains originate from one sample sequenced in a study of CD8+ T cells in alopecia areata. Treatment here: oral pan-JAK inhibitor, 5-10 mg twice daily. After isolation, RNA underwent reverse transcription to generate cDNA as the sequencing template. Produced via immunoSEQ multiplex PCR; TCRdb's table is partial and in-frame only. The profile shows over 70,000 clones, around two thirds of them singletons. The material was CD8+ T cells sorted from blood, obtained at week 24, from a patient treated with tofacitinib. The receptor set was obtained from a human donor with alopecia areata.

The chain employs TRBV7-3 and TRBJ2-5; the D call may be TRBD1 or TRBD2 (6 bases each). Trimming cost V 4 bases and J 5 bases, with 14 bases left between them. Germline V gene data show CDR1 as SGHTA and CDR2 as FQGTGA. The CDR3 has 14 residues. The CDR3 sequence is CASSSLGGRETQYF. The CDR3 region has the DNA TGTGCCAGCAGCTCTCTTGGGGGGCGGGAGACCCAGTACTTC.

This rearrangement joins TRBV5-6 to TRBJ1-1, with D perhaps TRBD1 (6 bases). V was cut by 0 bases and J by 7 bases, with 10 bases left in between. The CDR3 loop spans 13 amino acids. CDR1 is SGHDT and CDR2 is YYEEEE in the germline V gene. The CDR3 coding sequence is TGTGCCAGCAGCTTGGTACAGGGTGGTGAAGCTTTCTTT. This translates into CASSLVQGGEAFF.

The gene calls are TRBV9 and TRBJ2-3; 12 bases match TRBD1. V dropped 2 bases and J dropped 2; count of bases not matched to a gene: 9. Germline CDR1 SGDLS, CDR2 YYNGEE. This CDR3 comprises 18 residues. The CDR3 loop is CASSVAGTGGLVTDTQYF. CDR3 in DNA: TGTGCCAGCAGCGTCGCTGGGACAGGGGGCTTAGTCACAGATACGCAGTATTTT.

The sample holds one count of this clone. This sequence joins TRBV4-1 and TRBJ2-1; 10 nucleotides line up with TRBD2. This CDR3 is 15 amino acids long. Germline CDR1 is MGHRA and CDR2 is YSYEKL. Unmatched junction bases numbered 3, after V lost 1 base and J lost 6 bases. The CDR3 spells CASSQAIAGGNEQFF. Written as DNA, the CDR3 is TGCGCCAGCAGCCAAGCAATAGCGGGGGGCAATGAGCAGTTCTTC.

This chain connects TRBV27 to TRBJ2-1; D may correspond to TRBD1 or TRBD2 (5 bases each). This CDR3 has 14 residues. V was clipped by 1 base and J by 7 bases, with 11 bases between them. CDR1 and CDR2 (germline): MNHEY, SMNVEV (reference sequence). CDR3 residues: CASSLYTGQNEQFF. CDR3 nucleotides: TGTGCCAGCAGTTTATACACGGGGCAGAATGAGCAGTTCTTC.

The J gene is TRBJ1-6, the V gene TRBV13; tentatively, D is TRBD1 (6 bases). V was clipped by 4 bases and J by 5 bases, with 12 bases between them. Germline CDR1 and CDR2: PRHDT and FYEKMQ (reference sequence). The CDR3 extends over 15 amino acids. In DNA form, the CDR3 reads TGTGCCAGCAGCTCGTGGGGGGGCCATAATTCACCCCTCCACTTT. Translation: CASSSWGGHNSPLHF. Using reference TRBV13 and TRBJ1-6 for the parts outside the CDR3, the full variable domain is AAGVIQSPRHLIKEKRETATLKCYPIPRHDTVYWYQQGPGQDPQFLISFYEKMQSDKGSIPDRFSAQQFSDYHSELNMSSLELGDSALYFCASSSWGGHNSPLHFGNGTRLTVT.

This clone was seen a few times. The rearrangement joins TRBV5-6 to TRBJ2-1; TRBD2 matches 8 bases. Germline values: CDR1 SGHDT, CDR2 YYEEEE. The length of the CDR3 is 13 residues. The V segment lost 2 bases and the J segment 6 bases; nucleotides outside the gene matches: 1. DNA for the CDR3: TGTGCCAGCAGCTTCGCGGGGGGCAATGAGCAGTTCTTC. It codes for CASSFAGGNEQFF.

As DNA, the CDR3 is TGTGCCAGTCTTTGGGTAGGACTAGTAATCTACGAGCAGTACTTC. Translation: CASLWVGLVIYEQYF. V is TRBV2 and J is TRBJ2-7; 7 nucleotides match TRBD2. V dropped 9 bases and J dropped 3; count of bases not matched to a gene: 14. The germline V gene has CDR1 SNHLY and CDR2 FYNNEI. The CDR3 is 15 residues long.

V usage is TRBV27 and J usage is TRBJ2-7, with unresolved D. Trimming shortened V by 3 bases and J by 6 bases, and 6 bases separated the two germline ends. In germline, CDR1 is MNHEY, CDR2 SMNVEV (reference sequence). The CDR3 sequence is 11 residues long. CDR3 sequence reads: CASSFGVEQYF. Here the CDR3 DNA reads TGTGCCAGCAGTTTTGGGGTCGAGCAGTACTTC.

There are a few counts of this clone. V gene TRBV6-6 combines with J gene TRBJ2-5; D may be TRBD1 or TRBD2 (5 bases each). V shed 6 bases and J shed 2 bases, with 16 bases lying between them. The CDR3 runs to 15 residues. From germline, CDR1 is MNHNY and CDR2 SVGAGI (reference sequence). CDR3 residues: CASSPILGRQETQYF. The CDR3 nucleotides are TGTGCCAGCAGCCCCATTTTGGGACGGCAAGAGACCCAGTACTTC.

This chain uses TRBV11-1 with TRBJ1-2; D call uncertain. The V end was cut by 1 base, the J end by 4 bases, with 7 bases between. The CDR3 extends over 13 amino acids. Germline loops: CDR1 SGHAT, CDR2 FQDESV (reference sequence). CDR3 DNA: TGTGCCAGCAGCTTAGGAGGCAGCTATGGCTACACCTTC. Translating gives CASSLGGSYGYTF.

This clone was recorded once. The V gene is TRBV29-1, the J gene TRBJ2-3, with 11 bases that match TRBD2. Germline V CDR1 and CDR2: SQVTM, ANQGSEA. The CDR3 contains 17 residues. Trimming removed 0 bases from V and 2 bases from J; junction bases left unmatched: 7. CDR3 in amino acids: CSVEDPGTSGDTDTQYF. DNA of the CDR3: TGCAGCGTTGAAGACCCCGGGACTAGCGGAGACACAGATACGCAGTATTTT.

This clone was observed once. This sequence joins TRBV7-6 and TRBJ2-1; 7 bases line up with TRBD1. This CDR3 spans 14 amino acids. The V and J ends lost 3 bases and 5 bases, in that order; junction bases with no gene match: 4. Germline CDR1 and CDR2: SGHVS and FNYEAQ. The DNA of the CDR3 is TGTGCCAGCAGCTTCAGGGGGACAGACAATGAGCAGTTCTTC. This translates into CASSFRGTDNEQFF.

In its sample, this clone was seen once. J is TRBJ2-7 and V is TRBV25-1; possible D gene TRBD1, 5 bases. The V gene lost 3 bases and the J gene lost 5 bases, with 14 bases spanning the gap. The germline CDR1 and CDR2 sequences are MGHDK and SYGVNS. The CDR3 sequence is 14 residues long. CDR3: CASSERQGWNEQYF. CDR3 bases: TGTGCCAGCAGTGAGAGGCAGGGTTGGAACGAGCAGTACTTC.

This clone was detected a few times. The chain uses TRBV19 and TRBJ2-7; D possibly corresponds to TRBD2 (6 bases). CDR1 LNHDA and CDR2 SQIVND come from the germline V gene (reference sequence). V lost 4 bases to trimming and J lost 5 bases, with 12 bases between them. The CDR3 loop spans 13 amino acids. The CDR3 region has the DNA TGTGCCAGTAGTAAAGCTAGCGTCCACGAGCAGTACTTC. Protein: CASSKASVHEQYF.

This chain uses TRBV30 with TRBJ2-7; no reliable D call. From germline, CDR1 is GTSNPN and CDR2 SVGIG (reference sequence). The V and J ends lost 1 base and 2 bases respectively, with 15 bases between them. The length of the CDR3 is 15 residues. For the CDR3, the DNA is TGTGCCTGGAGTGCCCCTTACGAGGCCCCCTACGAGCAGTACTTC. Translating it yields CAWSAPYEAPYEQYF.

This clone occurred a few times. Within the sample, other DNA sequences also encode this same CDR3. The chain recombines TRBV5-6 with TRBJ2-1, with 7 bases fitting TRBD2. V trimming: 0 bases; J trimming: 0 bases; junction bases outside the gene matches: 3. Germline CDR1 reads SGHDT; CDR2 reads YYEEEE. This CDR3 region has 16 residues. The CDR3 sequence is CASSLGSGDSYNEQFF. The DNA for the CDR3 is TGTGCCAGCAGCTTGGGAAGCGGGGACTCCTACAATGAGCAGTTCTTC.

The chain couples TRBV6-5 to TRBJ1-2; D is possibly TRBD1 (6 bases). Trimming removed 2 bases from V and 6 bases from J, with 19 bases in between. This CDR3 is 16 amino acids long. Germline assignment: CDR1 MNHEY and CDR2 SVGAGI. CDR3 region: CASSYNSATGANGYTF. Here the CDR3 DNA reads TGTGCCAGCAGTTACAACAGCGCAACGGGGGCGAATGGCTACACCTTC.

J is TRBJ2-6 and V is TRBV15, with 7 bases fitting TRBD1. The V segment lost 1 base and the J segment 2 bases; nucleotides outside the gene matches: 5. Germline lookup yields CDR1 LNHNV and CDR2 YYDKDF (reference sequence). The CDR3 is made up of 17 amino acids. CDR3 amino acids: CATSRATGQPGANVLTF. DNA for the CDR3: TGTGCCACCAGCAGAGCGACAGGGCAGCCTGGGGCCAACGTCCTGACTTTC.

The chain has TRBV4-3 and TRBJ1-1; possible D gene TRBD1, 5 bases. There are 17 residues in the CDR3. In germline, CDR1 is LGHNA, CDR2 YSLEER. The V and J ends lost 0 bases and 0 bases respectively, with 14 bases between them. The CDR3 reads CASSQDLTELMNTEAFF. Here the CDR3 DNA reads TGCGCCAGCAGCCAAGATTTGACAGAACTTATGAACACTGAAGCTTTCTTT.

The V and J genes are TRBV5-6 and TRBJ2-7; D might be TRBD2 (5 bases). CDR3 length: 13 amino acids. Trimming pared 1 base from V and 3 bases from J, leaving 8 bases between. Germline CDR1 SGHDT, CDR2 YYEEEE. The CDR3 region has the DNA TGTGCCAGCAGCTTGTCGGGGAACTACGAGCAGTACTTC. Translation gives CASSLSGNYEQYF. Full variable domain (missing parts from reference TRBV5-6 and TRBJ2-7): DAGVTQSPTHLIKTRGQQVTLRCSPKSGHDTVSWYQQALGQGPQFIFQYYEEEERQRGNFPDRFSGHQFPNYSSELNVNALLLGDSALYLCASSLSGNYEQYFGPGTRLTVT.

The V and J genes are TRBV5-1 and TRBJ2-7; D is possibly TRBD2 (5 bases). The CDR3 consists of 12 residues. Trimming took 0 bases from V and 5 from J, leaving 6 bases between them. Germline CDR1 is SGHRS and CDR2 is YFSETQ. CDR3 protein: CASSLAGDEQYF. CDR3 coding DNA: TGCGCCAGCAGCTTGGCCGGGGACGAGCAGTACTTC.

The chain uses TRBV4-2 and TRBJ2-6, with a tentative D call TRBD2 (6 bases). The germline V gene has CDR1 LGHNA and CDR2 YNFKEQ. The CDR3 spans 16 residues. Trimming took 0 bases from V and 2 from J, leaving 8 bases between them. In nucleotides, the CDR3 is TGTGCCAGCAGCCAAGAAGGCGGGGCTGGGGCCAACGTCCTGACTTTC. This encodes CASSQEGGAGANVLTF.

CDR3 in DNA: TGCGCCAGCAGCTTTACAGGGGCAGAGGACGAGCAGTACTTC. Translated, it gives CASSFTGAEDEQYF. The V gene is TRBV5-1, the J gene TRBJ2-7; 7 positions agree with TRBD1. There are 14 residues in the CDR3. Germline V gives CDR1 SGHRS, CDR2 YFSETQ. Trimming took 2 bases from V and 5 from J; bases not matched to a gene: 7.

The chain has TRBV5-1 and TRBJ1-2; D uncertain. Trimming left V 2 bases short and J 4 bases short, with 6 bases between. CDR1 is SGHRS and CDR2 is YFSETQ in the germline V gene. This CDR3 is built from 12 residues. The CDR3 sequence is CASSLSGYGYTF. The CDR3 DNA reads as TGCGCCAGCAGCTTATCAGGCTATGGCTACACCTTC.

The rearrangement uses TRBV7-9 and TRBJ2-3, with 7 positions matching TRBD2. CDR1 is SEHNR and CDR2 is FQNEAQ in the germline V gene (reference sequence). This CDR3 comprises 14 residues. The junction had 2 bases not matched to a gene; V was cut back by 4 bases and J by 1 base. The CDR3 here is CASSYTSGTDTQYF. DNA for the CDR3: TGTGCCAGCAGCTACACTAGCGGCACAGATACGCAGTATTTT.

V usage is TRBV6-5 and J usage is TRBJ1-2; 7 nucleotides align to TRBD1. The CDR3 length is 13 residues. V trimming: 6 bases; J trimming: 4 bases; junction bases outside the gene matches: 5. Germline lookup yields CDR1 MNHEY and CDR2 SVGAGI. This CDR3 reads CASRIGQAYGYTF. Here the CDR3 DNA reads TGTGCCAGCAGGATCGGACAGGCCTATGGCTACACCTTC.

The V call is TRBV15, the J call TRBJ1-1; D is perhaps TRBD1 (6 bases). V shed 0 bases and J shed 0 bases, with 17 bases lying between them. This CDR3 contains 18 residues. Germline CDR1 is LNHNV and CDR2 is YYDKDF (reference sequence). The CDR3 protein is CATSRDPNRVGMNTEAFF. The CDR3 nucleotides are TGTGCCACCAGCAGAGACCCAAACAGGGTAGGAATGAACACTGAAGCTTTCTTT. Filled out from reference TRBV15 and TRBJ1-1, the complete variable domain reads DAMVIQNPRYQVTQFGKPVTLSCSQTLNHNVMYWYQQKSSQAPKLLFHYYDKDFNNEADTPDNFQSRRPNTSFCFLDIRSPGLGDTAMYLCATSRDPNRVGMNTEAFFGQGTRLTVV.

This clone appeared once. V and J are TRBV28 and TRBJ1-2, with TRBD1 as a possible D gene (6 bases). The germline gives CDR1 MDHEN, CDR2 SYDVKM. This CDR3 has 17 amino acids. Trimming removed 4 bases from V and 6 bases from J, with 24 bases in between. The CDR3: CASSSGTTKGGLDGYTF. CDR3 sequence (DNA): TGTGCCAGCAGTTCCGGGACAACCAAGGGTGGGCTGGATGGCTACACCTTC.

The chain couples TRBV27 to TRBJ2-1; 8 positions match TRBD2. Germline assignment: CDR1 MNHEY and CDR2 SMNVEV (reference sequence). V gave up 5 bases and J gave up 6 bases; unmatched junction bases: 18. This CDR3 region has 18 residues. The CDR3 here is CASSPAHVTSGGGNEQFF. CDR3 sequence (DNA): TGTGCCAGCAGTCCAGCCCACGTTACTAGCGGAGGGGGCAATGAGCAGTTCTTC.

This chain uses TRBV29-1 with TRBJ1-2; the D gene is possibly TRBD1 (6 bases). Per germline, CDR1 SQVTM and CDR2 ANQGSEA. This CDR3 has 14 amino acids. V was pared by 0 bases and J by 2 bases, with 10 bases between. CDR3 sequence reads: CSVEEVGGNYGYTF. The CDR3 bases are TGCAGCGTTGAAGAGGTAGGGGGGAACTATGGCTACACCTTC.